The present entry profiles one T cell receptor (beta chain) with its context. The CDR3 is made up of 15 amino acids. CDR1 SGHRS and CDR2 YFSETQ come from the germline V gene. Trimming removed 5 bases from V and 3 bases from J, with 17 bases in between. This record comes from a study of OX40 agonist ivuxolimab in advanced cancers. In the study overall: Ivuxolimab, an agonistic anti-OX40 (CD134) antibody, was given to patients. Past anti-PD-1, anti-PD-L1 or anti-CTLA-4 therapy was accepted, and roughly 37% had received some. Among those treated, three patients had partial responses, one with hepatocellular carcinoma and two with cutaneous melanoma.

Repertoires were generated with immunoSEQ multiplex PCR, while TCRdb's copy carries only in-frame clones and drops some. The sample shows approximately 70,000 clones, 75% to 90% of them seen only once. This TCR derives from an adult with an advanced solid tumor such as melanoma, head and neck, liver or kidney cancer. Material: CD4+ or CD8+ T cells sorted from blood, obtained in a trial of the OX40 agonist ivuxolimab. The chain has TRBV5-1 and TRBJ1-2; D is ambiguous. In DNA, the CDR3 is TGCGCCAGCAGTGGGCCCCTGGGGTGGGACTATGGCTACACCTTC. Protein product: CASSGPLGWDYGYTF.